Below are 18 T cell receptor beta chains sequenced from a single sample in a study of response to subunit inactivated influenza vaccine. One entry per CDR3 protein results from TCRdb running MiXCR on the RT-PCR reads. Found here are 710,000 or so distinct CDR3 sequences, around 14% of them singletons; the top ten hold about 9.9%. The sequencing here drew on PBMCs from blood, taken 12 days after vaccination. These receptors all come from a middle-aged man who received an inactivated influenza vaccine.

A few counts support this clonotype. The chain carries TRBV6-2 or TRBV6-3 and TRBJ1-2; tentative D call: TRBD1 (6 bases). V dropped 6 bases and J dropped 3 bases, with 23 bases sitting between them. Germline lookup yields CDR1 MNHEY and CDR2 SVGEGT. This CDR3 has 17 residues. This chain's CDR3 is CASSAIGATGGHYGYTF. As DNA, the CDR3 is TGTGCCAGCAGCGCCATAGGGGCGACAGGAGGACACTATGGCTACACCTTC.

The chain carries TRBV12-3 or TRBV12-4 and TRBJ1-2; D unclear. V was pared by 8 bases and J by 3 bases, with 13 bases between. The CDR3 contains 13 residues. The CDR3 is CASARWSDYGYTF. The CDR3 DNA is TGTGCCAGCGCACGGTGGTCAGACTATGGCTACACCTTC.

The chain links TRBV7-2 to TRBJ2-5; no definite D call. The V gene lost 5 bases and the J gene lost 4 bases, with 14 bases spanning the gap. The CDR3 is 14 residues long. Germline V gene sequence: CDR1 SGHTA, CDR2 FQGNSA. The CDR3 protein is CASSTGTRLETQYF. CDR3 coding DNA: TGTGCCAGCAGCACCGGCACCAGATTAGAGACCCAGTACTTC.

This clonotype was observed many times. The rearrangement uses TRBV18 and TRBJ2-5; TRBD1 matches 7 bases. The V gene's germline CDR1 is KGHSH and CDR2 LQKENI. The CDR3 contains 15 residues. V lost 6 bases, J lost 2 bases, and 9 bases stayed unmatched. The CDR3 DNA reads TGTGCCAGCTCGCACCGGGGACAGATACAAGAGACCCAGTACTTC. Its translation is CASSHRGQIQETQYF.

Only a few counts were recorded for this clonotype. The chain combines TRBV6-2 or TRBV6-3 with TRBJ1-1; 9 bases align to TRBD1. Germline V CDR1 and CDR2: MNHEY, SVGEGT. CDR3 length: 16 residues. The ends lost 6 bases at V and 2 bases at J; junction bases unmatched: 10. The CDR3 here is CASSYQKGQGNTEAFF. In DNA, the CDR3 is TGTGCCAGCAGCTACCAAAAGGGACAGGGTAACACTGAAGCTTTCTTT.

The chain couples TRBV7-6 to TRBJ2-2; 8 nucleotides line up with TRBD1. J lost 5 bases, V lost 3 bases, and 5 bases had no gene match. This CDR3 has 15 amino acids. Germline V gene data show CDR1 as SGHVS and CDR2 as FNYEAQ. The CDR3 region is CASSFSGQGTGELFF. DNA of the CDR3: TGTGCCAGCAGCTTCTCCGGACAGGGTACCGGGGAGCTGTTTTTT. The full variable domain, its missing parts supplied by reference TRBV7-6 and TRBJ2-2, is GAGVSQSPRYKVTKRGQDVALRCDPISGHVSLYWYRQALGQGPEFLTYFNYEAQQDKSGLPNDRFSAERPEGSISTLTIQRTEQRDSAMYRCASSFSGQGTGELFFGEGSRLTVL.

In this sample, this clonotype turned up a few times. The chain uses TRBV20-1 and TRBJ1-5; D call uncertain. The V end was cut by 1 base, the J end by 11 bases, with 9 bases between. The CDR3 covers 11 residues. Germline V CDR1 and CDR2: DFQATT, SNEGSKA (reference sequence). In DNA form, the CDR3 reads TGCAGTGCTAGAGCCAGAGTGTCCCAGCATTTT. Translating gives CSARARVSQHF.

This clonotype was counted many times. This chain links TRBV20-1 with TRBJ2-7; 8 nucleotides line up with TRBD2. This CDR3 comprises 14 residues. Germline loops: CDR1 DFQATT, CDR2 SNEGSKA (reference sequence). V lost 3 bases, J lost 0 bases, and 4 bases stayed unmatched. The CDR3 here is CSASSGASSYEQYF. The CDR3 nucleotides are TGCAGTGCTAGTAGCGGGGCGAGCTCCTACGAGCAGTACTTC.

The rearrangement uses TRBV27 and TRBJ2-3; TRBD2 aligns across 10 bases. J was trimmed by 0 bases and V by 5 bases; bases with no gene match: 5. In germline, CDR1 is MNHEY, CDR2 SMNVEV (reference sequence). The CDR3 consists of 16 residues. The CDR3 sequence: CASSPGLAISTDTQYF. CDR3 DNA sequence: TGTGCCAGCAGTCCGGGACTAGCGATCAGCACAGATACGCAGTATTTT.

The genes are TRBV6-1 and TRBJ1-2; 9 bases map to TRBD1. Trimming took 9 bases from V and 1 from J; bases not matched to a gene: 9. This CDR3 region has 15 residues. In germline, CDR1 is MNHNS, CDR2 SASEGT. In DNA form, the CDR3 reads TGTGCCAGTCGCCGGGACAGGGTGTATAACTATGGCTACACCTTC. Amino acids: CASRRDRVYNYGYTF.

Here the CDR3 DNA reads TGCGCCAGCAGCCAAGATGATACCGGGGAGCTGTTTTTT. It encodes CASSQDDTGELFF. The rearrangement uses TRBV4-3 and TRBJ2-2; no clear D gene. The CDR3 contains 13 residues. Between the trimmed V and J ends, which lost 0 bases and 5 bases, there was a span of 4 bases. The germline gives CDR1 LGHNA, CDR2 YSLEER.

This clonotype was seen only once. The chain employs TRBV6-1 and TRBJ1-4, with 8 bases aligning to TRBD1. This CDR3 is 16 amino acids long. Per germline, CDR1 MNHNS and CDR2 SASEGT. Trimming removed 5 bases from V and 3 bases from J; junction bases left unmatched: 8. The CDR3 loop reads CASSREPGQANEKLFF. The CDR3, as DNA: TGTGCCAGCAGTAGAGAACCGGGACAGGCTAATGAAAAACTGTTTTTT.

This clonotype was detected only a few times. The rearrangement links TRBV28 to TRBJ1-1; the D gene is possibly TRBD1 (5 bases). Trimming removed 6 bases at V and 0 bases at J, with 14 bases between. CDR1 is MDHEN, CDR2 SYDVKM, per germline. The CDR3 totals 15 residues. This CDR3 reads CASSPGGTLNTEAFF. The CDR3 bases are TGTGCCAGCAGCCCGGGGGGAACGCTGAACACTGAAGCTTTCTTT.

This clonotype has only a few counts. The chain joins TRBV6-1 to TRBJ2-5, with D perhaps TRBD2 (6 bases). The CDR3 loop spans 15 amino acids. CDR1 and CDR2 from the germline V gene are MNHNS and SASEGT. V was clipped by 6 bases and J by 1 base, with 15 bases between them. The CDR3 spells CASSPLADPQETQYF. In DNA, the CDR3 is TGTGCCAGCAGCCCCTTAGCGGACCCCCAAGAGACCCAGTACTTC.

The chain carries TRBV3-1 and TRBJ2-7, with D possibly matching TRBD2 (7 bases). CDR1 and CDR2 from the germline V gene are LGHDT and YNNKEL (reference sequence). Between the trimmed V and J ends, which lost 1 base and 9 bases, there was a span of 22 bases. This CDR3 has 16 residues. CDR3 nucleotide sequence: TGTGCCAGCAGCCAAGTTGCGGGGACGGGGGGCGCGCGGCAGTACTTC. It is translated as CASSQVAGTGGARQYF.

The chain uses TRBV29-1 and TRBJ2-7; no clear D gene. The CDR3 length is 13 residues. In germline, CDR1 is SQVTM, CDR2 ANQGSEA. The V end was cut by 4 bases, the J end by 0 bases, with 10 bases between. The CDR3 loop reads CSVVDGSSYEQYF. The CDR3 nucleotides are TGCAGCGTTGTGGACGGCAGCTCCTACGAGCAGTACTTC.

In this sample, this clonotype turned up a few times. This chain uses TRBV19 with TRBJ2-2; no firm D call. The CDR3 covers 16 residues. Germline V gene sequence: CDR1 LNHDA, CDR2 SQIVND (reference sequence). Trimming removed 5 bases at V and 1 base at J, with 14 bases between. The CDR3 loop is CASSLALTRNTGELFF. CDR3 DNA: TGTGCCAGTAGTCTCGCCCTTACACGGAACACCGGGGAGCTGTTTTTT.

The chain joins TRBV6-2 or TRBV6-3 to TRBJ2-1; TRBD2 agrees at 8 bases. Germline CDR1 MNHEY, CDR2 SVGEGT. This CDR3 contains 12 residues. Unmatched junction bases numbered 5, after V lost 6 bases and J lost 10 bases. This CDR3 is CASSGGVKEQFF. The DNA of the CDR3 is TGTGCCAGCAGCGGGGGGGTCAAGGAGCAGTTCTTC.